The 7 T cell receptor beta chains presented below share a single source sample, sequenced in a study of human T cells and chemical hapten exposure. In TCRdb, the RACE reads were re-called with MiXCR into one record per CDR3 protein. The sample contains about 350,000 distinct CDR3 sequences, around 5.5% of which appear only once. Time point defined: pre-sensitization, week 0. The treatment was: therapeutic diphenylcyclopropenone sensitization with weekly scalp DPC. Source: whole blood, taken in connection with sensitization to the hapten diphenylcyclopropenone (DPC). The receptor set was obtained from a woman aged 18-29 years with alopecia areata. Some clones in this sample may be carry-over from other donors' samples.

This clonotype was seen only a few times. The chain is built from TRBV5-1 and TRBJ2-1; 7 bases fit TRBD2. The CDR3 extends over 15 amino acids. Germline V CDR1 and CDR2: SGHRS, YFSETQ. V dropped 0 bases and J dropped 5; count of bases not matched to a gene: 5. The CDR3 DNA is TGCGCCAGCAGCTTGGCGGCTAGCGGAAACAATGAGCAGTTCTTC. Protein sequence: CASSLAASGNNEQFF.

This clonotype was counted between two and nine times. The V and J genes are TRBV20-1 and TRBJ1-5, with TRBD1 matching 8 bases. V gave up 6 bases and J gave up 0 bases; unmatched junction bases: 7. Germline loops: CDR1 DFQATT, CDR2 SNEGSKA (reference sequence). The CDR3 consists of 15 residues. CDR3: CSAPTGAYSNQPQHF. In DNA form, the CDR3 reads TGCAGTGCCCCGACAGGGGCATATAGCAATCAGCCCCAGCATTTT.

This chain connects TRBV29-1 to TRBJ2-3, with 7 bases that match TRBD2. J gave up 0 bases and V 1 base, and 4 bases lay outside the gene matches. The CDR3 covers 15 residues. Germline values: CDR1 SQVTM, CDR2 ANQGSEA. The CDR3 nucleotides are TGCAGCGTTGAAGGGCTAGCGGAGAGCACAGATACGCAGTATTTT. Amino acids: CSVEGLAESTDTQYF.

This clonotype was recorded a few times. J is TRBJ2-7 and V is TRBV24-1; D uncertain. The CDR3 spans 13 residues. Germline V gene data show CDR1 as KGHDR and CDR2 as SFDVKD. Deletions cut 4 bases from V and 4 bases from J, with 10 bases between. CDR3 residues: CATSEPPTYEQYF. CDR3 bases: TGTGCCACCAGTGAACCGCCAACGTACGAGCAGTACTTC.

V usage is TRBV10-3 and J usage is TRBJ1-1; D unresolved. The CDR3 has 12 residues. Germline CDR1 is ENHRY and CDR2 is SYGVKD. Trimming shortened V by 4 bases and J by 7 bases, and 10 bases separated the two germline ends. CDR3 residues: CAISGKVNEAFF. The CDR3 DNA sequence: TGTGCCATCAGTGGAAAGGTTAATGAAGCTTTCTTT.

This clonotype was seen at least ten times. The chain has TRBV6-2 or TRBV6-3 and TRBJ2-7; no clear D gene. The V and J ends lost 5 bases and 2 bases respectively, with 10 bases between them. The germline gives CDR1 MNHEY, CDR2 SVGEGT. The CDR3 totals 13 residues. CDR3 sequence (DNA): TGTGCCAGCAGTACGGACGAGACCTACGAGCAGTACTTC. Translation gives CASSTDETYEQYF.

This clonotype was detected many times. V and J are TRBV6-5 and TRBJ1-5; D remains ambiguous. Germline V gene data show CDR1 as MNHEY and CDR2 as SVGAGI. There are 13 residues in the CDR3. V lost 2 bases and J lost 3, with 5 bases in between. The CDR3 DNA sequence: TGTGCCAGCAGTTACCAAGCCAATCAGCCCCAGCATTTT. Its translation: CASSYQANQPQHF.